This T cell receptor (beta chain) was found in a study of CD8+ T cells in alopecia areata. Background on the study: Tofacitinib was given for 6 to 18 months, then stopped for 6 months.

RNA, once extracted, was reverse transcribed into cDNA for use as the sequencing template. The repertoire was sequenced with immunoSEQ multiplex PCR; TCRdb's copy has only in-frame clones and lacks some. The sample lists 150,000 or so clones; 85% to 90% were seen once. Remarks on this clone: Its antigen is still unknown.

The CDR3 has 17 residues. Germline CDR1 and CDR2: SGHRS and YFSETQ. V lost 4 bases and J lost 4; bases outside the gene matches: 10. Study-wide findings and caveats: Researchers report lesional scalp, most notably alopecia totalis/universalis, outstripped normal scalp in clonality. Possibly because of HLA-related factors, TCR sharing was less clear across patients than in mice.

The specimen comprised CD8+ T cells sorted from blood, sampled at week 0. This sequence joins TRBV5-1 and TRBJ2-3; 12 bases are a match to TRBD2. This clonotype was obtained from a human donor with alopecia areata. The chain's CDR3 is CASSHYSSGGAADTQYF. The DNA of the CDR3 is TGCGCCAGCAGCCATTACTCTAGCGGGGGGGCGGCAGATACGCAGTATTTT.